The 26 T cell receptor beta chains below come from one sample, sequenced in a study of pediatric ulcerative colitis. Generated by immunoSEQ multiplex PCR, the TCRdb table keeps only in-frame clones and is missing some. The sample has about 60,000 clones, 87% seen once. The specimen was blood. Receptors originate from a boy younger than 18 who was a control in a study of pediatric ulcerative colitis.

This rearrangement joins TRBV18 to TRBJ1-6; 7 nucleotides align to TRBD1. Germline V gene sequence: CDR1 KGHSH, CDR2 LQKENI. The CDR3 length is 19 residues. The V and J ends lost 2 bases and 0 bases, in that order; junction bases with no gene match: 10. The CDR3 nucleotides are TGTGCCAGCTCACCATCACGACAGGGCGTAAGCTCCTATAATTCACCCCTCCACTTT. This translates into CASSPSRQGVSSYNSPLHF.

The chain links TRBV7-3 to TRBJ2-1; D is unresolved. The CDR3 sequence is 12 residues long. V gave up 5 bases and J gave up 7 bases, with 9 bases separating them. The V gene's germline CDR1 is SGHTA and CDR2 FQGTGA. The chain's CDR3 is CASSDRRNEQFF. In DNA form, the CDR3 reads TGTGCCAGCAGCGACCGGAGAAATGAGCAGTTCTTC.

This clone was picked up a small number of times. The chain joins TRBV11-2 to TRBJ1-2, with TRBD1 matching over 8 bases. Germline trimming cut 6 bases from V and 3 bases from J; bases unmatched to any gene: 6. Germline CDR1 is SGHAT and CDR2 is FQNNGV. CDR3 length: 14 residues. CDR3 coding DNA: TGTGCCAGCAGAAGGACAGGGAGGGACTATGGCTACACCTTC. This translates into CASRRTGRDYGYTF.

The chain recombines TRBV5-1 with TRBJ2-7; D perhaps matches TRBD1 (6 bases). The V and J ends lost 1 base and 4 bases respectively, with 15 bases between them. CDR3 size: 15 residues. Germline CDR1 is SGHRS and CDR2 is YFSETQ. CDR3 DNA sequence: TGCGCCAGCAGCTTGAGTAGGGACAACCTTTACGAGCAGTACTTC. This gives the protein CASSLSRDNLYEQYF. Filled out from reference TRBV5-1 and TRBJ2-7, the complete variable domain reads KAGVTQTPRYLIKTRGQQVTLSCSPISGHRSVSWYQQTPGQGLQFLFEYFSETQRNKGNFPGRFSGRQFSNSRSEMNVSTLELGDSALYLCASSLSRDNLYEQYFGPGTRLTVT.

The gene calls are TRBV5-1 and TRBJ2-3; no clear D. This CDR3 spans 14 amino acids. Germline V gene lookup returns CDR1 SGHRS and CDR2 YFSETQ. V lost 0 bases and J 1 base, leaving 6 bases between the germline ends. The CDR3 loop reads CASSLGAGTDTQYF. The CDR3 DNA is TGCGCCAGCAGCTTGGGGGCAGGCACAGATACGCAGTATTTT.

This chain connects TRBV28 to TRBJ2-4; D is unclear. The V end was cut by 4 bases, the J end by 0 bases, with 16 bases between. Germline CDR1 and CDR2: MDHEN and SYDVKM. CDR3 length: 17 residues. The CDR3 is CASSWFPRMLAKNIQYF. CDR3 sequence (DNA): TGTGCCAGCAGTTGGTTCCCCCGAATGCTAGCCAAAAACATTCAGTACTTC.

This chain connects TRBV5-1 to TRBJ1-2; TRBD1 might be the D (5 bases). The CDR3 length is 15 residues. Trimming removed 1 base from V and 1 base from J, with 11 bases in between. The germline V gene encodes CDR1 SGHRS and CDR2 YFSETQ. The DNA for the CDR3 is TGCGCCAGCAGCTTGTCGCAGGGAGGTAACTATGGCTACACCTTC. This translates into CASSLSQGGNYGYTF.

The chain uses TRBV29-1 and TRBJ2-7; perhaps TRBD2 as D (5 bases). This CDR3 contains 11 residues. Trimming shortened V by 5 bases and J by 3 bases, and 8 bases separated the two germline ends. Germline V gene sequence: CDR1 SQVTM, CDR2 ANQGSEA. This CDR3 is CSVNSGYEQYF. The CDR3 DNA follows: TGCAGCGTTAACAGCGGCTACGAGCAGTACTTC.

The CDR3: CASSYGSGGPYEQYF. The CDR3 nucleotides are TGTGCCAGCAGTTACGGCTCAGGGGGGCCCTACGAGCAGTACTTC. The chain combines TRBV6-5 with TRBJ2-7; possibly TRBD1 for D (7 bases). Trimming took off 2 bases at V and 2 bases at J, with 13 bases between the two ends. The germline gives CDR1 MNHEY, CDR2 SVGAGI. CDR3 length: 15 residues.

V usage is TRBV7-2 and J usage is TRBJ2-3, with D uncertain. CDR1 is SGHTA and CDR2 is FQGNSA in the germline V gene. This CDR3 is 14 amino acids long. V lost 5 bases to trimming and J lost 1 base, with 10 bases between them. CDR3 sequence: CASSLIGGTDTQYF. The CDR3 nucleotides read TGTGCCAGCAGCCTCATTGGCGGCACAGATACGCAGTATTTT.

The chain links TRBV7-8 to TRBJ2-7; no firm D call. This CDR3 is 15 amino acids long. Germline V CDR1 and CDR2: SGHVS, FQNEAQ. Between the trimmed V and J ends, which lost 1 base and 4 bases, there was a span of 14 bases. CDR3 bases: TGTGCCAGCAGCTTAGGACCTTCGGCATTTTACGAGCAGTACTTC. Amino acids: CASSLGPSAFYEQYF.

The chain couples TRBV10-3 to TRBJ1-5; D is unresolved. Germline V gene lookup returns CDR1 ENHRY and CDR2 SYGVKD. This CDR3 comprises 14 residues. Trimming took off 5 bases at V and 8 bases at J, with 16 bases between the two ends. This CDR3 reads CAISQEVSNEPQHF. In nucleotides, the CDR3 is TGTGCCATCAGTCAGGAGGTCTCGAACGAGCCCCAGCATTTT.

This chain connects TRBV6-5 to TRBJ2-5; a possible D gene is TRBD1 (5 bases). The germline V and J ends were trimmed by 2 bases and 2 bases, with 12 bases remaining between them. This CDR3 is 15 amino acids long. Germline V CDR1 and CDR2: MNHEY, SVGAGI. The CDR3 DNA follows: TGTGCCAGCAGTTACGGGGCAACCTTACAAGAGACCCAGTACTTC. It codes for CASSYGATLQETQYF.

This clone has only one observation. This rearrangement joins TRBV6-5 to TRBJ2-5, with TRBD1 identical over 7 bases. Trimming cost V 3 bases and J 3 bases; bases outside gene matches: 1. CDR1 and CDR2 from the germline V gene are MNHEY and SVGAGI. This CDR3 is 13 amino acids long. CDR3 nucleotides: TGTGCCAGCAGTTATCAGGGGGAAGAGACCCAGTACTTC. It translates to CASSYQGEETQYF.

The CDR3 region is CASSLAGGGFQDEQFF. In DNA, the CDR3 is TGTGCCAGCAGCTTAGCAGGTGGAGGGTTTCAAGATGAGCAGTTCTTC. This chain links TRBV7-2 with TRBJ2-1; TRBD2 is a possible D gene (6 bases). Deletions cut 0 bases from V and 8 bases from J, with 17 bases between. CDR3 length: 16 amino acids. In germline, CDR1 is SGHTA, CDR2 FQGNSA.

The chain recombines TRBV14 with TRBJ2-1, with unresolved D. Germline loops: CDR1 SGHDN, CDR2 FVKESK. The CDR3 spans 15 residues. Trimming left V 4 bases short and J 8 bases short, with 18 bases between. CDR3 sequence reads: CASSPDPWGNDEQFF. DNA for the CDR3: TGTGCCAGCAGCCCTGACCCTTGGGGAAACGATGAGCAGTTCTTC.

Only a few counts were recorded for this clone. V and J are TRBV5-1 and TRBJ1-2; the D gene is possibly TRBD1 (5 bases). Trimming cost V 2 bases and J 3 bases, with 11 bases left between them. The germline gives CDR1 SGHRS, CDR2 YFSETQ. The CDR3 has 14 residues. The CDR3 DNA reads TGCGCCAGCAGCTTCTCGGGGCAGGACTATGGCTACACCTTC. Its protein is CASSFSGQDYGYTF. Full variable domain (remainder filled in from reference TRBV5-1 and TRBJ1-2): KAGVTQTPRYLIKTRGQQVTLSCSPISGHRSVSWYQQTPGQGLQFLFEYFSETQRNKGNFPGRFSGRQFSNSRSEMNVSTLELGDSALYLCASSFSGQDYGYTFGSGTRLTVV.

The rearrangement uses TRBV9 and TRBJ1-6; 9 bases match TRBD1. Trimming at V came to 4 bases and at J to 5 bases, leaving 10 bases not matched to a gene. This CDR3 has 17 residues. Germline V gene lookup returns CDR1 SGDLS and CDR2 YYNGEE. For the CDR3, the DNA is TGTGCCAGCAGCTCAAGACCCGGGACAGGGAATAATTCACCCCTCCACTTT. Amino acids: CASSSRPGTGNNSPLHF.

CDR3 bases: TGTGCCAGCAGCCGGGCAGGGAGACAGAGACAAGAGACCCAGTACTTC. It is translated as CASSRAGRQRQETQYF. The rearrangement joins TRBV11-2 to TRBJ2-5; D tentatively reads TRBD1 or TRBD2 (5 bases each). V dropped 5 bases and J dropped 2 bases, with 18 bases sitting between them. Germline V CDR1 and CDR2: SGHAT, FQNNGV. This CDR3 region has 16 residues.

The V gene is TRBV28, the J gene TRBJ1-4, with D tentatively TRBD1 (6 bases). The CDR3 extends over 18 amino acids. From germline, CDR1 is MDHEN and CDR2 SYDVKM. Trimming took 6 bases from V and 0 from J, leaving 20 bases between them. CDR3 bases: TGTGCCAGCAGACCCTTTTTTAGCAGGGGTACAACTAATGAAAAACTGTTTTTT. Protein sequence: CASRPFFSRGTTNEKLFF.

The CDR3 is CASKGQTILVETQYF. CDR3 DNA sequence: TGTGCCAGCAAGGGCCAGACTATCTTGGTGGAGACCCAGTACTTC. The chain employs TRBV2 and TRBJ2-5, with D possibly matching TRBD2 (5 bases). Trimming took 7 bases from V and 5 from J, leaving 20 bases between them. The CDR3 runs to 15 residues. CDR1 is SNHLY and CDR2 is FYNNEI in the germline V gene.

The chain joins TRBV28 to TRBJ2-2; 8 bases match TRBD1. Germline CDR1 MDHEN, CDR2 SYDVKM. CDR3 length equals 15 residues. V shed 5 bases, J shed 4 bases, and the junction held 6 bases outside the gene matches. CDR3 bases: TGTGCCAGCAGTACCGGGACAGGCCCCACCGGGGAGCTGTTTTTT. Translation gives CASSTGTGPTGELFF.

The chain couples TRBV28 to TRBJ1-2, with D maybe TRBD1 (5 bases). The CDR3 contains 13 residues. Germline V gene sequence: CDR1 MDHEN, CDR2 SYDVKM. DNA of the CDR3: TGTTCAGCCCGGAGAGGGGTTGGGTATGGCTACACCTTC. As protein: CSARRGVGYGYTF.

The CDR3 region has the DNA TGTGCCAGCCAGGGGTCGTACAATGAGCAGTTCTTC. This translates into CASQGSYNEQFF. V gene TRBV6-1 combines with J gene TRBJ2-1; possibly TRBD1 for D (6 bases). V lost 8 bases, J lost 4 bases, and 9 bases lay in between. Germline loops: CDR1 MNHNS, CDR2 SASEGT. This CDR3 is 12 amino acids long.

The chain uses TRBV5-4 and TRBJ1-2; D is possibly TRBD1 (6 bases). In germline, CDR1 is SGHNT, CDR2 YYREEE (reference sequence). The CDR3 is 16 amino acids. With 0 bases removed from V and 4 bases from J, the gap between germline ends came to 16 bases. CDR3: CASSLAVQGAGYGYTF. CDR3 bases: TGTGCCAGCAGCTTGGCCGTACAGGGAGCCGGCTATGGCTACACCTTC.

The chain uses TRBV6-6 and TRBJ2-1; D remains ambiguous. V lost 0 bases and J lost 9, with 9 bases in between. The CDR3 contains 13 residues. The germline CDR1 and CDR2 sequences are MNHNY and SVGAGI (reference sequence). CDR3 DNA: TGTGCCAGCAGTTACTCGAGTAGGAGTGAGCAGTTCTTC. Translated, it gives CASSYSSRSEQFF.